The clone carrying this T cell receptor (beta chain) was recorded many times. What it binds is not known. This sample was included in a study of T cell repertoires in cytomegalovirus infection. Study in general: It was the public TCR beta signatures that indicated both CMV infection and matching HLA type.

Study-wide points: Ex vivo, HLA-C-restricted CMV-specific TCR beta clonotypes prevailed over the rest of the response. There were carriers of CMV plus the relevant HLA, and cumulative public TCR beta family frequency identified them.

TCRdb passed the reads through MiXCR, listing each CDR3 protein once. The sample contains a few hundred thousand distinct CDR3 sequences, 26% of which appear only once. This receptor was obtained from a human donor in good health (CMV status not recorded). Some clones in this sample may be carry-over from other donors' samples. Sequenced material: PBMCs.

The CDR3 nucleotides read TGTGCCAGCAGCCGGACGGGCCTCGATGAAAAACTGTTTTTT. This encodes CASSRTGLDEKLFF. The V gene is TRBV7-8, the J gene TRBJ1-4; D is undetermined. Per the germline V gene, CDR1 is SGHVS and CDR2 is FQNEAQ. With 5 bases removed from V and 6 bases from J, the gap between germline ends came to 13 bases. This CDR3 has 14 amino acids.